This T cell receptor beta chain was sequenced during a study of lymphopenia after photon versus proton radiotherapy. Using immunoSEQ multiplex PCR, the repertoire was profiled, and TCRdb retains in-frame clones only, with some absent. This sample yields some 30,000 clones, of which roughly 88% are seen a single time; approximately 7.3% belongs to the top ten. This CDR3 is built from 12 residues. Trimming at V came to 6 bases and at J to 8 bases, leaving 5 bases not matched to a gene. Germline assignment: CDR1 SQVTM and CDR2 ANQGSEA. The V call is TRBV29-1, the J call TRBJ2-1; 9 bases agree with TRBD1. The specimen was peripheral blood, collected from a patient treated with photon-based radiotherapy. The source is a woman aged 45-65 years with pancreatic cancer. The CDR3, as DNA: TGCAGCGTCAAAAGGACAGGGGATGAGCAGTTCTTC. Protein: CSVKRTGDEQFF.